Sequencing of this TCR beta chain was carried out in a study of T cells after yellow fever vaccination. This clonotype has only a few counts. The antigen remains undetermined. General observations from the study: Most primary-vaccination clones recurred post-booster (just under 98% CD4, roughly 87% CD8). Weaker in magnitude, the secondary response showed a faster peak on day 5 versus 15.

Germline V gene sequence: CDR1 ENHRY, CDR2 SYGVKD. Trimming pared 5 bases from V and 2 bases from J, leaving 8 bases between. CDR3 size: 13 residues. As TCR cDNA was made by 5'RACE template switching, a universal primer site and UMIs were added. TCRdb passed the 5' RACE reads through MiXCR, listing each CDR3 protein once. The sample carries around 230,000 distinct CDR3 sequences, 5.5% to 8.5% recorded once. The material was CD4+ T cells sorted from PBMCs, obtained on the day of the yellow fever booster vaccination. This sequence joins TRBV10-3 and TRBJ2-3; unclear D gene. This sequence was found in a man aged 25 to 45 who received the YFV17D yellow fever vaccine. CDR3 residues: CAISPRPTDTQYF. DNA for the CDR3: TGTGCCATCAGTCCCCGGCCCACAGATACGCAGTATTTT.